These 7 T cell receptor beta chains were sequenced from one sample in a study of shared clonotypes between healthy human individuals. The table came from immunoSEQ multiplex PCR; TCRdb's copy has only in-frame clones and leaves some out. The sample yields roughly 450,000 clones, 75% to 85% seen once. The sample taken for sequencing was PBMCs. These receptors were collected from a woman aged 40-49 years in good health. Some clones in this sample may be carry-over from other donors' samples.

The chain joins TRBV29-1 to TRBJ2-5; 8 nucleotides align to TRBD2. The J call may be in error: the DNA end matches TRBJ2-7 better. Germline V gives CDR1 SQVTM, CDR2 ANQGSEA. The CDR3 has 14 residues. The CDR3 nucleotides are TGCAGCGTTGAAGACGGGGCGGGGGGTGACGAGCAGTACTTC. This sequence encodes CSVEDGAGGDEQYF.

The gene calls are TRBV30 and TRBJ2-5; TRBD1 is a possible D gene (6 bases). Gene TRBJ2-7 matches the end of the DNA better, so the J call may be wrong. CDR1 is GTSNPN, CDR2 SVGIG, per germline (reference sequence). The CDR3 contains 13 residues. The CDR3 region has the DNA TGTGCCTGGAGTGGGGGGCCCTCCTACGAGCAGTACTTC. It translates to CAWSGGPSYEQYF.

The chain carries TRBV10-2 and TRBJ1-5; D not certain. V gave up 4 bases and J gave up 2 bases, with 12 bases separating them. The length of the CDR3 is 15 residues. Germline CDR1 reads WSHSY; CDR2 reads SAAADI. CDR3 sequence: CASSAAGGGNQPQHF. CDR3 DNA: TGCGCCAGCAGTGCGGCAGGAGGCGGCAATCAGCCCCAGCATTTT.

The DNA of the CDR3 is TGTGCCAGCTCACGGGACAGCTACGAGCAGTACTTC. This translates into CASSRDSYEQYF. The chain links TRBV18 to TRBJ2-7, with 7 nucleotides matching TRBD1. The V and J ends lost 4 bases and 3 bases, in that order; junction bases with no gene match: 0. The CDR3 spans 12 residues. Per germline, CDR1 KGHSH and CDR2 LQKENI.

V gene TRBV7-3 combines with J gene TRBJ2-3, with TRBD2 identical over 13 bases. CDR1 and CDR2 (germline): SGHTA, FQGTGA. The CDR3 is made up of 16 amino acids. Losses at the gene ends were 3 bases for V and 2 bases for J; bases not matched to a gene: 2. CDR3 coding DNA: TGTGCCAGCAGCTTGGGACTAGCGGGATACACAGATACGCAGTATTTT. This codes for CASSLGLAGYTDTQYF.

The rearrangement uses TRBV7-9 and TRBJ2-1, with 9 bases matching TRBD2. Germline V gene data show CDR1 as SEHNR and CDR2 as FQNEAQ (reference sequence). With 5 bases clipped from V and 8 bases from J, the junction kept 4 bases outside the gene matches. The CDR3 consists of 13 residues. The CDR3 nucleotides are TGTGCCAGCAGCGAGCGGGAGGCCTATGAGCAGTTCTTC. Its translation is CASSEREAYEQFF.

In this sample, this clone turned up once. V is TRBV21-1 and J is TRBJ2-5; no check of the table's D call, TRBD1, against the DNA was made. TRBV21-1 is classified as a pseudogene. The CDR3 is 16 residues long. CDR3 nucleotides: TGTGCCAGCGCCCAAGCGGGGACAGGGGGTTTGGAGACCCAGTACTTC. Translated: CASAQAGTGGLETQYF.